This is a list of T cell receptor beta chains from one sample in a study of blood T cell repertoires in COVID-19. TCRdb's copy holds only in-frame clones and misses some; the assay was immunoSEQ multiplex PCR. The table records around 270,000 clones, approximately 90% of them present only once. The sequenced sample was peripheral blood. These receptors came from a man aged 40-49 years with acute or convalescent COVID-19. The CDR3 runs from the conserved cysteine through the conserved F or W. D genes are given only for firm matches. Clone size is given for some rows only: seen once, a few or many times, or a class if the clone is expanded.

>TRBV24-1|-|-|TRBJ2-1
CATSDFGRGAYNEQFF
TGTGCCACCAGTGATTTCGGCAGGGGGGCCTACAATGAGCAGTTCTTC
>TRBV12-3/TRBV12-4|few|-|TRBJ1-2
CASSNRVENGYTF
TGTGCCAGCAGTAACAGGGTCGAGAATGGCTACACCTTC
>TRBV29-1|-|-|TRBJ2-3
CSVEGGRSTDTQYF
TGCAGCGTTGAAGGGGGCCGGAGCACAGATACGCAGTATTTT
>TRBV4-1|-|-|TRBJ2-7
CASSPNPRVPGEQYF
TGCGCCAGCAGCCCTAATCCCAGGGTACCGGGCGAGCAGTACTTC
>TRBV12-5|few|-|TRBJ1-5
CASGLVTGPDQPQHF
TGTGCTAGTGGTTTGGTAACAGGGCCTGATCAGCCCCAGCATTTT
>TRBV5-1|-|-|TRBJ2-1
CASSLAPQASSYNEQFF
TGCGCCAGCAGCTTGGCCCCCCAGGCAAGCTCCTACAATGAGCAGTTCTTC
>TRBV19|once|TRBD1|TRBJ1-1
CASSPWGDRGKMNTEAFF
TGTGCCAGTAGCCCATGGGGGGACAGGGGAAAGATGAACACTGAAGCTTTCTTT
>TRBV5-4|-|-|TRBJ2-7
CASSLYEAHEQYF
TGTGCCAGCAGCTTGTACGAGGCACACGAGCAGTACTTC
>TRBV28|-|TRBD2|TRBJ2-1
CASSFELAGGNEQFF
TGTGCCAGCAGTTTCGAGCTAGCGGGGGGGAATGAGCAGTTCTTC
>TRBV4-1|-|TRBD2|TRBJ2-7
CASSPGEGNEQYF
TGCGCCAGCAGCCCCGGGGAGGGAAACGAGCAGTACTTC
>TRBV6-1|-|-|TRBJ2-7
CASSERAGRSYEQYF
TGTGCCAGCAGTGAAAGGGCAGGGAGGTCCTACGAGCAGTACTTC
>TRBV15|-|-|TRBJ1-2
CATSRDLTGYGYTF
TGTGCCACCAGCAGAGATTTGACTGGATATGGCTACACCTTC
>TRBV7-3|once|TRBD2|TRBJ2-1
CASSPRLAGANEQFF
TGTGCCAGCAGCCCGCGACTAGCGGGGGCTAATGAGCAGTTCTTC
>TRBV19|-|-|TRBJ2-2
CASSIVTDTGELFF
TGTGCCAGTAGTATAGTCACTGACACCGGGGAGCTGTTTTTT
>TRBV6-5|-|-|TRBJ2-7
CASTVGHQSSYEQYF
TGTGCCAGCACCGTGGGACATCAGAGCTCCTACGAGCAGTACTTC
>TRBV27|-|TRBD1|TRBJ1-5
CASSLRTGTQPQHF
TGTGCCAGCAGTCTAAGGACAGGGACCCAGCCCCAGCATTTT
>TRBV2|-|TRBD2|TRBJ2-7
CASSEGASGTYEQYF
TGTGCCAGCAGTGAAGGTGCTAGCGGCACCTACGAGCAGTACTTC
>TRBV5-1|-|-|TRBJ1-6
CASSFTGKGSPLHF
TGCGCCAGCAGCTTCACAGGGAAGGGTTCACCCCTCCACTTT
>TRBV10-3|-|TRBD1|TRBJ2-2
CAISGPSDRGTNTGELFF
TGTGCCATCAGCGGCCCTTCGGACAGGGGAACGAACACCGGGGAGCTGTTTTTT
>TRBV18|-|-|TRBJ1-6
CASSPQGPHSPLHF
TGTGCCAGCTCACCACAGGGGCCTCATTCACCCCTCCACTTT
>TRBV5-1|-|-|TRBJ2-2
CASSAGQVPGELFF
TGCGCCAGCAGCGCGGGTCAGGTTCCCGGGGAGCTGTTTTTT
>TRBV3-1/TRBV3-2|-|TRBD2|TRBJ2-4
CASSRLTSGGVIQYF
TGTGCCAGCAGCCGCTTGACTAGCGGGGGAGTCATTCAGTACTTC
>TRBV6-1|-|-|TRBJ1-2
CASSEGAGMLYGYTF
TGTGCCAGCAGTGAAGGGGCAGGCATGCTGTATGGCTACACCTTC
>TRBV6-5|-|TRBD1|TRBJ2-7
CASSYRQGAFEQYF
TGTGCCAGCAGTTACAGACAGGGGGCTTTCGAGCAGTACTTC
>TRBV10-3|-|-|TRBJ2-3
CAISRGGDTDTQYF
TGTGCCATCAGTCGTGGCGGGGACACAGATACGCAGTATTTT
>TRBV6-5|-|-|TRBJ1-2
CASHVNPGRGEFYTF
TGTGCCAGCCACGTAAACCCTGGCAGGGGCGAATTCTACACCTTC
>TRBV3-1/TRBV3-2|-|TRBD2|TRBJ2-3
CASSQGLAGASTDTQYF
TGTGCCAGCAGCCAGGGACTAGCGGGGGCGAGCACAGATACGCAGTATTTT
>TRBV2|-|-|TRBJ1-6
CASKGGHNSPLHF
TGTGCCAGCAAAGGGGGACATAATTCACCCCTCCACTTT